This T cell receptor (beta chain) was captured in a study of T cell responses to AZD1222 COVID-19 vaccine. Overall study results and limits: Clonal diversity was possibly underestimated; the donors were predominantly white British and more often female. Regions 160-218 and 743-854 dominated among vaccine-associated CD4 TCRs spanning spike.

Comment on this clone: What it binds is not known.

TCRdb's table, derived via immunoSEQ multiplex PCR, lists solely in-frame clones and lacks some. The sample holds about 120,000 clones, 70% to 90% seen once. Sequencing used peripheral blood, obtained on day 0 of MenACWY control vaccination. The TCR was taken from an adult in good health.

The CDR3 bases are TGTGCCAGCAGCTCCGTGGAGGTCTACACCTTC. It encodes CASSSVEVYTF. The chain uses TRBV3-1 (or the pseudogene TRBV3-2) and TRBJ1-2; D uncertain. CDR3 length equals 11 residues. Germline CDR1 reads LGHDT; CDR2 reads YNNKEL (reference sequence). The V end was cut by 5 bases, the J end by 10 bases, with 11 bases between.